The 25 T cell receptor beta chains below come from one sample, sequenced in a study of blood T cell repertoires in COVID-19. TCRdb keeps only in-frame clones here, not all; method: immunoSEQ multiplex PCR. This sample has fewer than 600,000 clones, with roughly 90% found just once. The sample was PBMCs or T cells enriched from blood (not recorded which). These receptors all stem from a woman in her thirties or forties who had recovered from COVID-19.

The chain carries TRBV6-2 or TRBV6-3 and TRBJ1-2, with 8 bases aligning to TRBD1. V was clipped by 2 bases and J by 1 base; unmatched bases: 12. The CDR3 is 18 amino acids. Germline V lookup: CDR1 MNHEY, CDR2 SVGEGT. The CDR3 DNA follows: TGTGCCAGCAGTTACACCTTCGACAGGGGAGAGGATAACTATGGCTACACCTTC. Encoded protein: CASSYTFDRGEDNYGYTF.

This rearrangement joins TRBV7-2 to TRBJ2-1; D may be TRBD2 (5 bases). Germline V gives CDR1 SGHTA, CDR2 FQGNSA. Trimming stripped 4 bases from V and 10 bases from J, with 8 bases between. The CDR3 consists of 11 residues. The CDR3 loop is CASSSKREQFF. The DNA for the CDR3 is TGTGCCAGCAGCTCAAAGCGGGAGCAGTTCTTC.

In the case of this clone: A much more abundant neighbour one base away suggests this may be a read error. V gene TRBV6-1 combines with J gene TRBJ1-5; D uncertain. Germline CDR1 MNHNS, CDR2 SASEGT. V gave up 2 bases and J gave up 4 bases, with 3 bases separating them. CDR3 length: 12 residues. DNA of the CDR3: TGTGCCAGCAGTGAATCAAATCAGCCCCAGCATTTT. This gives the protein CASSESNQPQHF.

The DNA of the CDR3 is TGCGCCAGCGGGCAGCCTTCGAGCACCGGGGAGCTGTTTTTT. It codes for CASGQPSSTGELFF. The chain combines TRBV5-1 with TRBJ2-2; the D is unclear. Germline lookup yields CDR1 SGHRS and CDR2 YFSETQ. V lost 7 bases and J 4 bases, leaving 14 bases between the germline ends. CDR3 length: 14 amino acids.

This clone was seen once. The rearrangement uses TRBV9 and TRBJ2-5; D remains unclear. V shed 2 bases and J shed 2 bases, with 4 bases lying between them. CDR3 length: 12 amino acids. CDR1 is SGDLS, CDR2 YYNGEE, per germline. The CDR3 loop reads CASSVSQETQYF. CDR3 DNA sequence: TGTGCCAGCAGCGTTTCACAAGAGACCCAGTACTTC.

This chain uses TRBV3-1 (or the pseudogene TRBV3-2) with TRBJ2-7; 8 bases match TRBD2. CDR1 LGHDT and CDR2 YNNKEL come from the germline V gene (reference sequence). The CDR3 consists of 15 residues. J gave up 7 bases and V 0 bases, and 8 bases lay outside the gene matches. The CDR3 sequence: CASSQDQLAVLEQYF. CDR3 in DNA: TGTGCCAGCAGCCAAGATCAACTAGCGGTTTTGGAGCAGTACTTC.

The V call is TRBV5-1, the J call TRBJ2-7, with a weak D call TRBD1 (6 bases). Trimming took 0 bases from V and 6 from J, leaving 7 bases between them. Germline CDR1 reads SGHRS; CDR2 reads YFSETQ. The CDR3 extends over 12 amino acids. The CDR3 loop reads CASSLEQGEQYF. The CDR3 DNA reads TGCGCCAGCAGCTTGGAACAGGGCGAGCAGTACTTC.

CDR3 region: CASSYPTGTGGELFF. In nucleotides, the CDR3 is TGTGCCAGCAGTTACCCTACAGGGACGGGCGGGGAGCTGTTTTTT. The chain recombines TRBV6-5 with TRBJ2-2; D possibly corresponds to TRBD1 (6 bases). Germline loops: CDR1 MNHEY, CDR2 SVGAGI. The ends were cut back, 2 bases at V and 7 bases at J, with 14 bases in the middle. This CDR3 has 15 amino acids.

J is TRBJ2-5 and V is TRBV5-4; TRBD1 might be the D (5 bases). Germline V gives CDR1 SGHNT, CDR2 YYREEE (reference sequence). The CDR3 is made up of 14 amino acids. V gave up 5 bases and J gave up 5 bases, with 16 bases separating them. The CDR3 reads CASRSGRSGETQYF. For the CDR3, the DNA is TGTGCCAGCAGATCCGGACGGTCAGGGGAGACCCAGTACTTC.

The chain uses TRBV4-1 and TRBJ2-7; 7 nucleotides line up with TRBD2. Per the germline V gene, CDR1 is MGHRA and CDR2 is YSYEKL. The trim removed 4 bases at V and 4 bases at J, leaving 10 bases unmatched. The CDR3 has 15 amino acids. CDR3 sequence: CASSRHRRELYEQYF. In DNA form, the CDR3 reads TGCGCCAGCAGCCGCCATCGGCGGGAGTTGTACGAGCAGTACTTC.

This clone appeared a single time. The V gene is TRBV19, the J gene TRBJ1-6, with 7 positions matching TRBD1. Germline assignment: CDR1 LNHDA and CDR2 SQIVND (reference sequence). The ends lost 3 bases at V and 8 bases at J; junction bases unmatched: 10. CDR3 length: 16 residues. The CDR3 here is CASSIVNRGWDSPLHF. Written as DNA, the CDR3 is TGTGCCAGTAGTATCGTTAACAGGGGTTGGGATTCACCCCTCCACTTT.

The chain combines TRBV28 with TRBJ2-4; 7 nucleotides match TRBD1. The J segment lost 4 bases and the V segment lost 1 base, leaving 4 bases of the junction unmatched. Germline assignment: CDR1 MDHEN and CDR2 SYDVKM. The CDR3 sequence is 15 residues long. The CDR3, as DNA: TGTGCCAGCAGTTTATTTCAGGACAGGAAAAACATTCAGTACTTC. Translation gives CASSLFQDRKNIQYF.

This rearrangement joins TRBV24-1 to TRBJ1-2; unclear D gene. Trimming took 1 base from V and 7 from J, leaving 9 bases between them. Germline-derived CDR1 and CDR2 are KGHDR and SFDVKD. CDR3 length: 13 residues. CDR3 in DNA: TGTGCCACCAGTGATTTTACGGGGTCTGGCTACACCTTC. Encoded protein: CATSDFTGSGYTF.

The gene calls are TRBV13 and TRBJ2-2; D remains unclear. Germline V gene lookup returns CDR1 PRHDT and CDR2 FYEKMQ (reference sequence). Trimming took off 3 bases at V and 2 bases at J, with 4 bases between the two ends. The CDR3 consists of 13 residues. The CDR3 spells CASSFSNTGELFF. In nucleotides, the CDR3 is TGTGCCAGCAGCTTCTCCAACACCGGGGAGCTGTTTTTT.

The chain combines TRBV6-5 with TRBJ1-5, with D uncertain. CDR1 is MNHEY, CDR2 SVGAGI, per germline. V was trimmed by 6 bases and J by 1 base, leaving 10 bases between them. The CDR3 has 14 amino acids. The DNA of the CDR3 is TGTGCCAGCAGCCGGAGGGAGAGCAATCAGCCCCAGCATTTT. Translating gives CASSRRESNQPQHF.

This clone showed up just a few times. This chain joins TRBV4-3 and TRBJ2-7; TRBD2 matches 13 bases. The ends lost 3 bases at V and 3 bases at J; junction bases unmatched: 2. This CDR3 spans 15 amino acids. Germline loops: CDR1 LGHNA, CDR2 YSLEER. The DNA of the CDR3 is TGCGCCAGCAGCCAGGGACTAGCGGGACTCTACGAGCAGTACTTC. It translates to CASSQGLAGLYEQYF.

This chain links TRBV5-5 with TRBJ2-7; 10 bases are a match to TRBD2. V lost 4 bases to trimming and J lost 4 bases; unmatched junction nucleotides: 8. This CDR3 is 15 amino acids long. Germline V CDR1 and CDR2: SGHKS, YYEKEE (reference sequence). The DNA for the CDR3 is TGTGCCAGCAGCAATCTAGCGGGAGCCGCGTACGAGCAGTACTTC. Amino acid sequence: CASSNLAGAAYEQYF. The entire variable domain, with the rest obtained from reference TRBV5-5 and TRBJ2-7, is as follows: DAGVTQSPTHLIKTRGQQVTLRCSPISGHKSVSWYQQVLGQGPQFIFQYYEKEERGRGNFPDRFSARQFPNYSSELNVNALLLGDSALYLCASSNLAGAAYEQYFGPGTRLTVT.

The chain links TRBV4-3 to TRBJ2-7; D remains unclear. The germline gives CDR1 LGHNA, CDR2 YSLEER. CDR3 length: 13 residues. V shed 1 base and J shed 3 bases, with 7 bases lying between them. The CDR3 sequence: CASSQGSNYEQYF. CDR3 DNA: TGCGCCAGCAGCCAAGGTAGCAACTACGAGCAGTACTTC.

CDR3 loop: CASSQVFGGGHEQFF. The CDR3 DNA follows: TGCGCCAGCAGCCAAGTCTTCGGGGGAGGGCATGAGCAGTTCTTC. The V call is TRBV4-3, the J call TRBJ2-1; the match to TRBD2 covers 7 bases. Trimming cost V 1 base and J 8 bases; bases outside gene matches: 8. The CDR3 contains 15 residues. Germline CDR1 LGHNA, CDR2 YSLEER.

V usage is TRBV5-5 and J usage is TRBJ2-1; D is possibly TRBD2 (5 bases). V was trimmed by 2 bases and J by 6 bases, leaving 15 bases between them. Germline assignment: CDR1 SGHKS and CDR2 YYEKEE (reference sequence). This CDR3 is 15 amino acids long. CDR3 nucleotides: TGTGCCAGCAGCTTCGGAGCTAGCTTGGGCAATGAGCAGTTCTTC. Translated, it gives CASSFGASLGNEQFF.

This chain links TRBV6-2 or TRBV6-3 with TRBJ2-1; possible D gene TRBD2, 6 bases. The germline V gene has CDR1 MNHEY and CDR2 SVGEGT. With 2 bases removed from V and 6 bases from J, the gap between germline ends came to 14 bases. This CDR3 comprises 15 residues. The CDR3 here is CASSYRTGVLNEQFF. DNA of the CDR3: TGTGCCAGCAGTTACCGGACGGGAGTGCTCAATGAGCAGTTCTTC.

V is TRBV11-2 and J is TRBJ2-7; D may be TRBD1 (5 bases). V lost 4 bases, J lost 6 bases, and 10 bases lay in between. This CDR3 has 12 amino acids. In germline, CDR1 is SGHAT, CDR2 FQNNGV. This CDR3 is CASSSSRVEQYF. The CDR3 DNA reads TGTGCCAGCAGCTCCAGCAGGGTCGAGCAGTACTTC.

The chain combines TRBV18 with TRBJ2-3; D perhaps matches TRBD1 (6 bases). The germline V gene encodes CDR1 KGHSH and CDR2 LQKENI. This CDR3 spans 18 amino acids. V lost 2 bases and J 0 bases, leaving 18 bases between the germline ends. CDR3 DNA sequence: TGTGCCAGCTCACCAAGAACGCAGGGGCATACTAGCACAGATACGCAGTATTTT. Translating gives CASSPRTQGHTSTDTQYF.

This chain joins TRBV11-2 and TRBJ1-2; no clear D. V lost 5 bases and J 1 base, leaving 8 bases between the germline ends. Germline V gene sequence: CDR1 SGHAT, CDR2 FQNNGV. This CDR3 is 13 amino acids long. The CDR3 loop reads CASSLPYNYGYTF. For the CDR3, the DNA is TGTGCCAGCAGCCTACCCTATAACTATGGCTACACCTTC.

The chain carries TRBV15 and TRBJ1-5; no reliable D call. This CDR3 is 16 amino acids long. Trimming stripped 1 base from V and 0 bases from J, with 10 bases between. Germline V gives CDR1 LNHNV, CDR2 YYDKDF (reference sequence). The CDR3 loop is CATSRGSQNSNQPQHF. CDR3 coding DNA: TGTGCCACCAGCAGAGGATCCCAGAATAGCAATCAGCCCCAGCATTTT. Looking up the rest from reference TRBV15 and TRBJ1-5 gives the full variable domain: DAMVIQNPRYQVTQFGKPVTLSCSQTLNHNVMYWYQQKSSQAPKLLFHYYDKDFNNEADTPDNFQSRRPNTSFCFLDIRSPGLGDTAMYLCATSRGSQNSNQPQHFGDGTRLSIL.